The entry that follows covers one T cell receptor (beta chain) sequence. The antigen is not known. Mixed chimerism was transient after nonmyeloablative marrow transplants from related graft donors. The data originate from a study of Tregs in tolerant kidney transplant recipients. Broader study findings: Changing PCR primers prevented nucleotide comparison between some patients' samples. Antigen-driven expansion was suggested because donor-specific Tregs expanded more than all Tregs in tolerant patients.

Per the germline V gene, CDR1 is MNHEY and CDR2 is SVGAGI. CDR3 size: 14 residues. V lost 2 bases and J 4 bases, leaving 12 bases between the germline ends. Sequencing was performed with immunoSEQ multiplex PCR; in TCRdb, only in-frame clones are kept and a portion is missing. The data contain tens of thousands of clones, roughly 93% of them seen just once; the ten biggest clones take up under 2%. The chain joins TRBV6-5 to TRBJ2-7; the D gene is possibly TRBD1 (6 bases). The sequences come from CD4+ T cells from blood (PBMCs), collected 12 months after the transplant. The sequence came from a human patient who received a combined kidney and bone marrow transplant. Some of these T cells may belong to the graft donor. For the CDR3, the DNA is TGTGCCAGCAGTTACCATGGACAGATGTACGAGCAGTACTTC. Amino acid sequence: CASSYHGQMYEQYF.